This record looks at one T cell receptor (beta chain) sequence and its context. CDR3 length: 13 amino acids. V shed 5 bases and J 7 bases; nucleotides not matched to a gene: 5. The sample is drawn from a study of blood T cell repertoires in COVID-19. The overall study: Spain, Italy and the United States supplied samples that represented acute and convalescent COVID-19. Sample material is recorded as cDNA or gDNA derived from T cells, B-cell-depleted T cells, or PBMCs.

Methods used by the authors: Reference gene primer amplification yielded estimated nucleated cell counts. Libraries were prepared by immunoSEQ multiplex PCR; TCRdb keeps only in-frame clonotypes and omits some of them. Clone size and the V and J calls come from that table; the DNA yielded D and trimming. This sample has approximately 210,000 clones, with around 88% found just once. This TCR was recovered from a young man with active or convalescent COVID-19. Sequenced material: peripheral blood. The V call is TRBV12-3 or TRBV12-4, the J call TRBJ2-1; 7 nucleotides align to TRBD1. The CDR3 protein is CASSPRGQNEQFF. For the CDR3, the DNA is TGTGCCAGCAGTCCCAGGGGACAGAATGAGCAGTTCTTC.